Below are 18 T cell receptor beta chains sequenced from a single sample in a study of T cell changes during pregnancy in multiple sclerosis. The assay was immunoSEQ multiplex PCR, and TCRdb's table has in-frame clones only and misses some. This sample has about 36,000 clones, with 93% found just once. Sequencing was performed on CD4+ T cells from peripheral blood mononuclear cells, taken in the first trimester of pregnancy. The receptor source for this set is a female donor with multiple sclerosis, enrolled in a pregnancy study.

The sample holds one count of this clone. The chain has TRBV5-1 and TRBJ2-1, with D possibly matching TRBD1 (6 bases). The germline V and J ends were trimmed by 1 base and 0 bases, with 26 bases remaining between them. CDR1 is SGHRS, CDR2 YFSETQ, per germline. The length of the CDR3 is 21 residues. The CDR3 DNA reads as TGCGCCAGCAGCTTGTCCGTGGGCGGACGACCGGCCAGGGGCTCCTACAATGAGCAGTTCTTC. This encodes CASSLSVGGRPARGSYNEQFF.

The chain links TRBV6-5 to TRBJ1-2, with TRBD1 identical over 9 bases. This CDR3 region has 16 residues. The germline gives CDR1 MNHEY, CDR2 SVGAGI. V lost 4 bases, J lost 2 bases, and 8 bases stayed unmatched. This CDR3 is CASSSRGTGRNYGYTF. The DNA for the CDR3 is TGTGCCAGCAGTTCCCGGGGGACAGGGAGGAACTATGGCTACACCTTC.

V and J are TRBV7-2 and TRBJ1-3; no clear D gene. V lost 3 bases, J lost 3 bases, and 12 bases lay in between. CDR3 length: 15 amino acids. CDR1 is SGHTA, CDR2 FQGNSA, per germline. CDR3 region: CASSFRLGGGNTIYF. The DNA of the CDR3 is TGTGCCAGCAGCTTTCGACTGGGAGGTGGAAACACCATATATTTT.

To note about this clone: The DNA is omitted, as the CDR3 cannot be located on it reliably, and the CDR3 follows TCRdb's listing. This chain links TRBV27 with TRBJ2-7; TRBD2 is the table's D call, not checked against the DNA. The CDR3 contains 18 residues when both ends are counted. From germline, CDR1 is MNHEY and CDR2 SMNVEV (reference sequence). The CDR3 spells CASSSSTGLAGGLYEQYF.

This clone was detected only once. The rearrangement uses TRBV19 and TRBJ2-1; tentatively, D is TRBD1 (6 bases). This CDR3 is 15 amino acids long. V was pared by 3 bases and J by 2 bases, with 11 bases between. Looked up from germline, CDR1 is LNHDA and CDR2 is SQIVND (reference sequence). In DNA, the CDR3 is TGTGCCAGTAGTATTACAGGGAGTACCTACAATGAGCAGTTCTTC. Its protein product is CASSITGSTYNEQFF.

The V call is TRBV7-2, the J call TRBJ2-1; perhaps TRBD1 as D (5 bases). The CDR3 is 15 residues long. CDR1 is SGHTA, CDR2 FQGNSA, per germline. V lost 1 base, J lost 3 bases, and 10 bases lay in between. The CDR3 protein is CASSLGAGIYNEQFF. CDR3 nucleotide sequence: TGTGCCAGCAGCTTAGGGGCAGGGATCTACAATGAGCAGTTCTTC. The full variable domain, with the rest looked up from reference TRBV7-2 and TRBJ2-1, is GAGVSQSPSNKVTEKGKDVELRCDPISGHTALYWYRQSLGQGLEFLIYFQGNSAPDKSGLPSDRFSAERTGGSVSTLTIQRTQQEDSAVYLCASSLGAGIYNEQFFGPGTRLTVL.

This clone occurred once. The rearrangement uses TRBV7-3 and TRBJ1-1; D not certain. This CDR3 is built from 16 residues. The germline V and J ends were trimmed by 2 bases and 9 bases, with 22 bases remaining between them. CDR1 and CDR2 from the germline V gene are SGHTA and FQGTGA. The CDR3 sequence: CASSLRVGRGGGKAFF. The CDR3 DNA is TGTGCCAGCAGCTTACGCGTTGGCAGAGGAGGAGGGAAAGCTTTCTTT.

CDR3 DNA: TGTGCCAGCAGCATGGGTATAGCGAGCACAGATACGCAGTATTTT. The encoded protein is CASSMGIASTDTQYF. The chain is built from TRBV7-6 and TRBJ2-3; tentatively, D is TRBD2 (5 bases). V was shortened by 5 bases and J by 0 bases, with 12 bases between the two germline ends. This CDR3 is 15 amino acids long. Germline V gene lookup returns CDR1 SGHVS and CDR2 FNYEAQ.

The rearrangement links TRBV5-1 to TRBJ2-5, with TRBD1 matching 7 bases. The CDR3 is 14 amino acids. V lost 5 bases, J lost 4 bases, and 8 bases stayed unmatched. Germline V gene sequence: CDR1 SGHRS, CDR2 YFSETQ. CDR3 DNA sequence: TGCGCCAGCAGTCCTCCGGGACAGAGAGAGACCCAGTACTTC. Translating gives CASSPPGQRETQYF.

Concerning this clone: Other DNA sequences in this specimen translate into the identical CDR3. This rearrangement joins TRBV6-4 to TRBJ2-7, with TRBD2 matching over 7 bases. Looked up from germline, CDR1 is MRHNA and CDR2 is SNTAGT. After removal of 3 bases from V and 0 bases from J, the junction contained 11 bases not matched to a gene. The CDR3 is made up of 17 amino acids. Here the CDR3 DNA reads TGTGCCAGCAGTGAATCACTGGGACTATTCAGCTCCTACGAGCAGTACTTC. Translating gives CASSESLGLFSSYEQYF.

V is TRBV30 and J is TRBJ2-7; 12 positions agree with TRBD2. The CDR3 runs to 14 residues. Germline lookup yields CDR1 GTSNPN and CDR2 SVGIG (reference sequence). The V and J ends lost 3 bases and 5 bases, in that order; junction bases with no gene match: 5. CDR3: CAWSLAGGGHEQYF. For the CDR3, the DNA is TGTGCCTGGAGCCTAGCGGGAGGGGGCCACGAGCAGTACTTC.

The chain links TRBV6-5 to TRBJ1-1; D is uncertain. Trimming left V 9 bases short and J 0 bases short, with 11 bases between. CDR1 and CDR2 (germline): MNHEY, SVGAGI. This CDR3 spans 13 amino acids. The CDR3 loop reads CASAKEMNTEAFF. The CDR3 region has the DNA TGTGCCAGTGCGAAAGAGATGAACACTGAAGCTTTCTTT.

This chain links TRBV9 with TRBJ2-7, with a weak D call TRBD2 (6 bases). The CDR3 has 15 residues. Per germline, CDR1 SGDLS and CDR2 YYNGEE. Trimming took off 4 bases at V and 0 bases at J, with 14 bases between the two ends. CDR3 in DNA: TGTGCCAGCAGCCCTCTCGGGGGAAGCTCCTACGAGCAGTACTTC. It yields the protein CASSPLGGSSYEQYF.

The rearrangement uses TRBV6-1 and TRBJ1-4; perhaps TRBD1 as D (5 bases). This CDR3 region has 15 residues. V lost 4 bases, J lost 7 bases, and 16 bases lay in between. From germline, CDR1 is MNHNS and CDR2 SASEGT. CDR3 region: CASSGGQWEGEKLFF. CDR3 nucleotides: TGTGCCAGCAGTGGGGGCCAGTGGGAGGGTGAAAAACTGTTTTTT.

This rearrangement joins TRBV4-3 to TRBJ1-3; D remains ambiguous. CDR1 LGHNA and CDR2 YSLEER come from the germline V gene. CDR3 length: 19 amino acids. The V and J ends lost 0 bases and 0 bases respectively, with 18 bases between them. CDR3 nucleotide sequence: TGCGCCAGCAGCCAAGAAGTCGACCTGGGCAATCACTCTGGAAACACCATATATTTT. Translated, it gives CASSQEVDLGNHSGNTIYF.

The J gene is TRBJ1-1, the V gene TRBV11-1, with a tentative D call TRBD1 (6 bases). Germline-derived CDR1 and CDR2 are SGHAT and FQDESV (reference sequence). V was clipped by 4 bases and J by 8 bases, with 14 bases between them. The CDR3 extends over 13 amino acids. The CDR3 DNA reads as TGTGCCAGCAGCTACAACGGCCAGGGGGAAGCTTTCTTT. Its translation is CASSYNGQGEAFF.

The rearrangement links TRBV4-3 to TRBJ2-1; 7 bases match TRBD2. Germline-derived CDR1 and CDR2 are LGHNA and YSLEER. The CDR3 length is 16 residues. The J segment lost 2 bases and the V segment lost 3 bases, leaving 7 bases of the junction unmatched. The CDR3 bases are TGCGCCAGCAGCCAGGAGACTAGCCGTACCTACAATGAGCAGTTCTTC. Its protein product is CASSQETSRTYNEQFF.

The chain links TRBV5-4 to TRBJ2-7, with no clear D. Deletions cut 4 bases from V and 7 bases from J, with 12 bases between. Germline V gives CDR1 SGHNT, CDR2 YYREEE (reference sequence). The CDR3 sequence is 12 residues long. The CDR3 sequence: CASSAIRSEQYF. The CDR3 bases are TGTGCCAGCAGCGCTATTCGGAGTGAGCAGTACTTC.